This T cell receptor beta chain originates from a study of cytomegalovirus exposure and HLA in healthy donors. Study-level points and caveats: In a later analysis, productive TCRs from donors in an Asian-associated ancestry cluster reportedly carried fewer N-insertions than the cohort mean. Productive rates of about 87% or about 30% were seen for most TCR beta V segments in an earlier analysis.

Germline loops: CDR1 SGHKS, CDR2 YYEKEE (reference sequence). The CDR3 is 13 amino acids. V was shortened by 0 bases and J by 6 bases, with 10 bases between the two germline ends. Points on this clone: What it recognizes is unknown.

This PCR relied on a set of 60 Vbeta primers and 13 Jbeta primers. The repertoire was sequenced with immunoSEQ multiplex PCR; TCRdb's copy has only in-frame clones and lacks some. The clone table shows approximately 96,000 clones, with the ten largest holding around 5%. The source material was PBMCs. This clonotype originated in a girl aged 10-17 years in good health and CMV-seropositive. The chain uses TRBV5-5 and TRBJ2-7, with D perhaps matching TRBD2 (5 bases). Here the CDR3 reads CASSLAEGAEQYV. CDR3 sequence (DNA): TGTGCCAGCAGCTTGGCCGAGGGCGCCGAGCAGTACGTC.